This T cell receptor beta chain stems from a study of cytomegalovirus exposure and HLA in healthy donors (TCRdb year 2017). Broadly, across the study: According to a later analysis, the 120 or so validation repertoires were produced on the same platform as the roughly 600 repertoires of the first cohort. The study aimed to test whether cataloging public T cell receptors could reveal signatures of past pathogen exposure. Along with the roughly 710-subject first cohort, a separate validation cohort of over 90 different subjects was used. High-throughput TCR immunosequencing, statistical association of individual TCRs with disease status, and machine learning were combined to predict cytomegalovirus infection status. The research as a whole found: In the study, around 160 TCR beta chains were listed as associated with cytomegalovirus. The classifier was reported to diagnose cytomegalovirus status with high specificity and sensitivity in both the original cohort and the validation cohort. All 120 or so repertoires were used to score co-occurrence in the validation cohort in a later analysis, because that analysis had no HLA typing for the cohort. In vitro tests confirmed that a few of the cytomegalovirus-associated TCR beta chains recognize cytomegalovirus antigens. Most TCR sequences were observed very rarely across donors, whereas some public TCRs were present in many individuals. It was suggested by the authors that the approach could potentially be generalized to other disease states and immunological phenotypes. Of the cluster scores, roughly 95% were above 0 in a later analysis, which found that TCRs clustered in the first cohort also tended to co-occur in the 120 or so validation repertoires.

Separate from the approximately 670-subject first cohort, the validation cohort of some 130 subjects was the group to which the donors belonged. Worth noting for this clone: Its antigen is not yet known. No quality values exist for individual bases; no much larger clone is one base distant.

The method was the immunoSEQ multiplex PCR assay. From the authors' description of their analysis: A statistical classification framework was built for diagnosing cytomegalovirus status from the catalog of TCR beta chain sequences. The immuneACCESS repertoire file appears here via TCRdb, limited to in-frame rearrangements. These files lack a portion of the clones; in checked studies, under half of the deficit traces to unresolved V genes, and the cause of the others is not known. That table furnishes V, J and clone size, whereas the DNA furnished D and trimming. Recorded for this sample are 97,000 or so clones; about 90% of them occurred a single time. The leading ten clones occupy approximately 5.8% of the sample. Input material: PBMCs. The clonotype was recovered from a man in his late teens or twenties in good health and CMV-seropositive.

The CDR3 region: CASSAPTSGGAVETQYF. The nucleotides read TGTGCCAGCAGCGCCCCGACTAGCGGGGGGGCCGTAGAGACCCAGTACTTC. Rearrangement joined TRBV5-6 to TRBJ2-5; TRBD2 agrees with 14 junctional bases. The CDR3 numbers 17 residues from cysteine through phenylalanine. The CDR3 DNA has 51 bases and is translated from base 1. The germline V gene specifies SGHDT as CDR1 and YYEEEE as CDR2. Trimming leaves V shorter by 4 bases and J shorter by 4 bases, with the junction holding 9 bases beyond the gene matches.